The text below deals with one T cell receptor (beta chain). This sample is part of a study of blood T cell repertoires in COVID-19. The V end lost 10 bases, the J end lost 0 bases, and 13 bases lay between the germline ends. Looked up from germline, CDR1 is MDHEN and CDR2 is SYDVKM. The length of the CDR3 is 14 residues. Generated by immunoSEQ multiplex PCR, the TCRdb table keeps only in-frame clones and is missing some. The table has tens of thousands of clones, roughly 90% seen once. The sample was peripheral blood. The chain recombines TRBV28 with TRBJ2-4; D not resolved. The TCR sequence derives from a woman aged 50 to 65 with acute or convalescent COVID-19. The CDR3 sequence is CAIRPPGAKNIQYF. CDR3 coding DNA: TGTGCCATTCGTCCCCCGGGAGCCAAAAACATTCAGTACTTC.